These 13 T cell receptor beta chains originate from one sample sequenced in a study of T cells in Graves' hyperthyroidism and ophthalmopathy. Template material for amplifying TCR beta CDR3 regions consisted of RNA transcripts. During a first-round RT-PCR of the TCR CDR3, the HTBI primer set was used. TCRdb reprocessed the multiplex PCR reads with MiXCR, giving one entry per CDR3 protein. The table has 480,000 or so distinct CDR3 sequences, 46% seen once; the top ten hold about two fifths. The sequenced sample consisted of peripheral blood or thyroid tissue (not recorded which). Receptor source: an adult woman with Graves' disease, either hyperthyroidism or ophthalmopathy (not recorded which).

The rearrangement links TRBV12-3 or TRBV12-4 to TRBJ1-3, with TRBD1 as a possible D gene (5 bases). This CDR3 comprises 10 residues. V dropped 8 bases and J dropped 9 bases, with 8 bases sitting between them. CDR3 coding DNA: TGTGCCAGCGGGAGGGGCACCATATATTTT. This encodes CASGRGTIYF.

This clonotype was observed a single time. The chain uses TRBV7-2 and TRBJ1-6; D gene ambiguous. Trimming shortened V by 9 bases and J by 7 bases, and 13 bases separated the two germline ends. There are 13 residues in the CDR3. Germline assignment: CDR1 SGHTA and CDR2 FQGNSA. The CDR3 coding sequence is TGTGCCAGAACCCCAGGAGGGAATTCACCCCTCCACTTT. Translation: CARTPGGNSPLHF.

This clonotype was recorded only once. Relative to the germline gene, one junction end is altered; a read error may explain this. This chain links TRBV5-1 with TRBJ1-6, with unresolved D. The CDR3 is made up of 15 amino acids. Germline assignment: CDR1 SGHRS and CDR2 YFSETQ. This CDR3 reads CASSLDSFGNSPLHF. Written as DNA, the CDR3 is TGTGCCAGCAGCTTGGATTCCTTTGGGAATTCACCCCTCCACTTT.

This clonotype was seen repeatedly, ten times or more. The chain recombines TRBV10-3 with TRBJ2-7; maybe TRBD2 (6 bases). CDR1 and CDR2 (germline): ENHRY, SYGVKD. V shed 7 bases and J shed 4 bases, with 17 bases lying between them. This CDR3 is built from 14 residues. In DNA, the CDR3 is TGTGCCATCACCAGAGGGGCGGGATCATACGAGCAGTACTTC. Its translation: CAITRGAGSYEQYF.

This clonotype has a count of ten or more. The rearrangement links TRBV7-8 to TRBJ1-1; 9 positions match TRBD1. The CDR3 is 16 residues long. V shed 5 bases and J 1 base; nucleotides not matched to a gene: 8. Germline V gene lookup returns CDR1 SGHVS and CDR2 FQNEAQ. The CDR3: CASSVGQGGGNTEAFF. The CDR3 DNA sequence: TGTGCCAGCAGCGTGGGACAGGGTGGGGGGAACACTGAAGCTTTCTTT.

The chain employs TRBV6-2 or TRBV6-3 and TRBJ1-5, with D possibly being TRBD1 (5 bases). CDR1 is MNHEY and CDR2 is SVGEGT in the germline V gene. This CDR3 has 14 amino acids. With 10 bases removed from V and 4 bases from J, the gap between germline ends came to 17 bases. As DNA, the CDR3 is TGTGCCATAAGGAGCAACTCAGGGAATCAGCCCCAGCATTTT. This translates into CAIRSNSGNQPQHF.

This clonotype showed up many times. The chain combines TRBV6-5 with TRBJ1-2; tentatively, D is TRBD1 (5 bases). V lost 6 bases and J 8 bases, leaving 16 bases between the germline ends. The CDR3 loop spans 13 amino acids. CDR1 MNHEY and CDR2 SVGAGI come from the germline V gene. CDR3 DNA sequence: TGTGCCAGCAGAAGGGCAACAAGGGGAGGCTACACCTTC. Translation: CASRRATRGGYTF.

This clonotype occurred many times. The chain has TRBV20-1 and TRBJ1-2; maybe TRBD1 (5 bases). The length of the CDR3 is 12 residues. The germline V and J ends were trimmed by 7 bases and 2 bases, with 11 bases remaining between them. CDR1 is DFQATT, CDR2 SNEGSKA, per germline (reference sequence). The CDR3 DNA is TGCAGTGTAATGCGGGGGAACTATGGCTACACCTTC. This gives the protein CSVMRGNYGYTF.

CDR3 in amino acids: CASSLAGINLREQYF. The DNA of the CDR3 is TGTGCCAGCAGCTTGGCCGGGATAAATCTACGCGAGCAGTACTTC. V gene TRBV12-3 or TRBV12-4 combines with J gene TRBJ2-7; a weak D match, TRBD2 (5 bases). The CDR3 is made up of 15 amino acids. With 6 bases removed from V and 6 bases from J, the gap between germline ends came to 21 bases.

Of note for this clonotype: Since no conserved phenylalanine or tryptophan closes the CDR3, a read error is the likely cause. Because the CDR3's place on the DNA is in doubt, the DNA is left out and the CDR3 is given as listed by TCRdb. The chain is built from TRBV7-2 and TRBJ1-1; TRBD1, as called in the table, went unchecked against the DNA. The CDR3 is made up of 8 amino acids, end residues included. CDR1 and CDR2 (germline): SGHTA, FQGNSA. CDR3 sequence reads: CASSPRQP.

The chain joins TRBV10-3 to TRBJ2-5, with 8 bases aligning to TRBD2. The length of the CDR3 is 12 residues. Trimming removed 11 bases from V and 5 bases from J; junction bases left unmatched: 7. CDR1 and CDR2 from the germline V gene are ENHRY and SYGVKD. CDR3 sequence reads: CAVLGRGETQYF. The CDR3 nucleotides read TGTGCCGTTCTCGGGAGGGGTGAGACCCAGTACTTC.

This clonotype was found many times. The V gene is TRBV7-9, the J gene TRBJ1-2; TRBD1 matches at 7 bases. This CDR3 contains 12 residues. V was clipped by 6 bases and J by 7 bases; unmatched bases: 5. Germline V gives CDR1 SEHNR, CDR2 FQNEAQ (reference sequence). DNA of the CDR3: TGTGCCAGCAGTTTATCAGGGGGTGGCTACACCTTC. It translates to CASSLSGGGYTF.

The CDR3 DNA is TGTGCCAGCAGCGACGTGGGGACCGCTTCACCCCTCCACTTT. This translates into CASSDVGTASPLHF. This chain joins TRBV2 and TRBJ1-6, with a tentative D call TRBD1 (5 bases). V was shortened by 6 bases and J by 9 bases, with 15 bases between the two germline ends. The germline gives CDR1 SNHLY, CDR2 FYNNEI. The CDR3 is made up of 14 amino acids.